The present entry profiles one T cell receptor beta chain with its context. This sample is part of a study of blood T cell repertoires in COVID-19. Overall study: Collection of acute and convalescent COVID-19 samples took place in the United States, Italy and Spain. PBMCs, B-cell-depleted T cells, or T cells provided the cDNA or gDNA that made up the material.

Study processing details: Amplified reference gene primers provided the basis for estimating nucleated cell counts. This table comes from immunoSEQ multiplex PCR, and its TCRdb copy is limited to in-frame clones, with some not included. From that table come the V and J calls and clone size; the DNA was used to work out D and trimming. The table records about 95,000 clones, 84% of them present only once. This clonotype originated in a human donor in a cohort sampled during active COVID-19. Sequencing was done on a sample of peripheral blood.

The CDR3, as DNA: TGCGCCAGCAGTCAATCAGGACAGGGCCAGACCCATCAGCCCCAGCATTTT. It codes for CASSQSGQGQTHQPQHF. The rearrangement links TRBV23-1 to TRBJ1-5, with 8 bases identical to TRBD1. TRBV23-1 is filed as an ORF, its function uncertain. The CDR3 extends over 17 amino acids. Losses at the gene ends were 0 bases for V and 5 bases for J; bases not matched to a gene: 9.